The 9 T cell receptor beta chains reported below all come from one sample, sequenced in a study of beta chain features in type 1 diabetes. Their antigen targets remain unknown. Study-wide points: Shortening that was moderate but significant affected the TCRB CDR3s of Type 1 diabetes patients in all four CD4+ subsets.

Sequenced material consisted of expressed TCRB transcripts (all of the isolated RNA was reverse transcribed). TCRdb's copy holds only in-frame clones and misses some; the assay was immunoSEQ multiplex PCR. The repertoire consists of over 200,000 clones, with roughly a tenth occurring once and the leading ten covering about 0.018%. The sample consisted of naive CD4+ T cells from blood. The source is a young man with type 1 diabetes.

The chain recombines TRBV7-9 with TRBJ1-6; D remains unclear. Trimming left V 3 bases short and J 12 bases short, with 15 bases between. This CDR3 has 14 amino acids. Germline lookup yields CDR1 SEHNR and CDR2 FQNEAQ (reference sequence). The CDR3 here is CASSFGVGWGPLHF. The CDR3 DNA reads TGTGCCAGCAGCTTCGGGGTGGGTTGGGGACCCCTCCACTTT. Based on the CDR3 plus reference TRBV7-9 and TRBJ1-6, the full variable domain is DTGVSQNPRHKITKRGQNVTFRCDPISEHNRLYWYRQTLGQGPEFLTYFQNEAQLEKSRLLSDRFSAERPKGSFSTLEIQRTEQGDSAMYLCASSFGVGWGPLHFGNGTRLTVT.

The chain recombines TRBV7-2 with TRBJ2-7; D ambiguous. The germline gives CDR1 SGHTA, CDR2 FQGNSA. The V and J ends lost 2 bases and 3 bases respectively, with 14 bases between them. This CDR3 spans 15 amino acids. CDR3: CASSLSPGFLYEQYF. CDR3 nucleotides: TGTGCCAGCAGCTTAAGCCCCGGGTTTCTCTACGAGCAGTACTTC.

This clone has a count of ten or more. This chain joins TRBV7-9 and TRBJ2-1, with a tentative D call TRBD1 (5 bases). Per the germline V gene, CDR1 is SEHNR and CDR2 is FQNEAQ (reference sequence). Trimming removed 11 bases from V and 4 bases from J, with 18 bases in between. CDR3 length: 14 amino acids. In nucleotides, the CDR3 is TGTGCCTCCCAAGGGGCAGGGATATACAATGAGCAGTTCTTC. It specifies CASQGAGIYNEQFF.

The chain has TRBV7-2 and TRBJ2-6; possibly TRBD1 for D (5 bases). The length of the CDR3 is 14 residues. Trimming left V 6 bases short and J 1 base short, with 7 bases between. The germline CDR1 and CDR2 sequences are SGHTA and FQGNSA. The CDR3 nucleotides read TGTGCCAGCAGTGACAGTTCTGGGGCCAACGTCCTGACTTTC. Protein product: CASSDSSGANVLTF.

This chain links TRBV4-2 with TRBJ2-7, with D perhaps TRBD1 (6 bases). This CDR3 is 14 amino acids long. Germline V gene lookup returns CDR1 LGHNA and CDR2 YNFKEQ. V lost 0 bases, J lost 2 bases, and 8 bases lay in between. The CDR3 loop is CASSQDDRTYEQYF. The DNA for the CDR3 is TGTGCCAGCAGCCAAGATGACAGGACCTACGAGCAGTACTTC.

This clone has more than one count but fewer than ten. The rearrangement links TRBV7-3 to TRBJ2-5; a weak D match, TRBD1 (7 bases). The germline V and J ends were trimmed by 5 bases and 4 bases, with 14 bases remaining between them. This CDR3 is built from 14 residues. Germline CDR1 and CDR2: SGHTA and FQGTGA. CDR3 sequence (DNA): TGTGCCAGCAGCCCCCAGGGGGGTAGAGAGACCCAGTACTTC. Translating gives CASSPQGGRETQYF.

J is TRBJ2-3 and V is TRBV7-2, with D unclear. This CDR3 spans 12 amino acids. Trimming cost V 5 bases and J 2 bases, with 5 bases left between them. Germline loops: CDR1 SGHTA, CDR2 FQGNSA. The CDR3 DNA follows: TGTGCCAGCAGCGCGTACACAGATACGCAGTATTTT. Its protein product is CASSAYTDTQYF.

The chain joins TRBV7-9 to TRBJ2-5; D remains unclear. The germline V gene encodes CDR1 SEHNR and CDR2 FQNEAQ (reference sequence). The CDR3 has 13 residues. V was trimmed by 5 bases and J by 5 bases, leaving 12 bases between them. The CDR3 nucleotides read TGTGCCAGCAGCCCAGGCCAGCTCGAGACCCAGTACTTC. This translates into CASSPGQLETQYF.

The chain recombines TRBV5-1 with TRBJ1-1; D is possibly TRBD1 (5 bases). Germline-derived CDR1 and CDR2 are SGHRS and YFSETQ. The CDR3 sequence is 15 residues long. With 5 bases removed from V and 6 bases from J, the gap between germline ends came to 20 bases. The CDR3 loop reads CASRPREGRSPEAFF. CDR3 DNA sequence: TGCGCCAGCAGGCCTCGGGAGGGGCGCAGCCCTGAAGCTTTCTTT.